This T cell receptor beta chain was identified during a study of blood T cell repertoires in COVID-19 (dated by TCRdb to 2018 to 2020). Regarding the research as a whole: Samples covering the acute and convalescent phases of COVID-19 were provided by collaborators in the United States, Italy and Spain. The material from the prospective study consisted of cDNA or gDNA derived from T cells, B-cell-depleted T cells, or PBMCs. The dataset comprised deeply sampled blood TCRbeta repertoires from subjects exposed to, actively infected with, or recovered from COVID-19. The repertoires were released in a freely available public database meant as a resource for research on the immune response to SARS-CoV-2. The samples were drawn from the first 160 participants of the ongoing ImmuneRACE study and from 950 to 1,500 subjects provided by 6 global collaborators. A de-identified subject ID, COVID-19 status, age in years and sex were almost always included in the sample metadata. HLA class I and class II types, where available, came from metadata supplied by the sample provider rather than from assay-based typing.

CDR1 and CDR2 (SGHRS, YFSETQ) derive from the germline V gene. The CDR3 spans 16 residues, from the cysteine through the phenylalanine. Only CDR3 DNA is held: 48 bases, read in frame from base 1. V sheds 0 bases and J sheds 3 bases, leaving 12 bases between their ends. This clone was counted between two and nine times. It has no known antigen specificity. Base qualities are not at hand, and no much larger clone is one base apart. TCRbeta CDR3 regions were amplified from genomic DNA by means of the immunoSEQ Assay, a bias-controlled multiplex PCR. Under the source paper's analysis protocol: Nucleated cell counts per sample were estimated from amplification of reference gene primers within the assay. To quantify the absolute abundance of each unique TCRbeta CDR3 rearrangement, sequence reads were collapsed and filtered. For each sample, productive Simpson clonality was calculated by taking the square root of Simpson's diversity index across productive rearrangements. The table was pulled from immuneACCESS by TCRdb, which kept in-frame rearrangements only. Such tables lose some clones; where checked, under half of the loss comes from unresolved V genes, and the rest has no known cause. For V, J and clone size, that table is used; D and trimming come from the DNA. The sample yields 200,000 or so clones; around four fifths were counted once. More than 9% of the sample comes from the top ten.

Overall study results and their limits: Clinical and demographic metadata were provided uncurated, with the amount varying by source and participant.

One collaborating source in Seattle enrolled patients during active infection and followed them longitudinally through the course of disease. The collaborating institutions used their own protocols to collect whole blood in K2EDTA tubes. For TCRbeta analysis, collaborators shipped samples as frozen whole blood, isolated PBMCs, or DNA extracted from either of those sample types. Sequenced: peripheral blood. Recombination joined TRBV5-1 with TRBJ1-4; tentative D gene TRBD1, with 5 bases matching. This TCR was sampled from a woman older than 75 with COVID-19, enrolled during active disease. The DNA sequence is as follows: TGCGCCAGCAGCTTGGAGGGACTCGGAGCTAATGAAAAACTGTTTTTT. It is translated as CASSLEGLGANEKLFF.